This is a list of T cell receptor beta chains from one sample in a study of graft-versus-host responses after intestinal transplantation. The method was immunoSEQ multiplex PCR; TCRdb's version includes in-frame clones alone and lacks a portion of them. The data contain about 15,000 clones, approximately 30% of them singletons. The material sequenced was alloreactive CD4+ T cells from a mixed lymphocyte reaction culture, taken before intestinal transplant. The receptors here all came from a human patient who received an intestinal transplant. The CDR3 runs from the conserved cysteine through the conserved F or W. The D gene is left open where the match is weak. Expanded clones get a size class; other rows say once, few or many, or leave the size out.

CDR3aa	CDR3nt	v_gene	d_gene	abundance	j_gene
CASSLDPRGGETQYF	TGTGCCAGCAGCTTAGATCCCAGGGGAGGGGAGACCCAGTACTTC	TRBV11-3	-	once	TRBJ2-5
CASSLGTSGSYEQYF	TGTGCCAGCAGTTTAGGGACTAGCGGCTCCTACGAGCAGTACTTC	TRBV27	TRBD2	-	TRBJ2-7
CASSYPGYSYEQYF	TGTGCCAGCAGTTACCCTGGCTACTCCTACGAGCAGTACTTC	TRBV6-6	-	-	TRBJ2-7
CASSVDGRSRGYTF	TGTGCCAGCAGCGTAGACGGCAGATCTAGGGGCTACACCTTC	TRBV9	-	-	TRBJ1-2
CATSRAIGKSNEKLFF	TGTGCCACCAGCAGAGCAATAGGGAAAAGTAATGAAAAACTGTTTTTT	TRBV15	-	-	TRBJ1-4
CASSYSLYSNQPQHF	TGTGCCAGCAGTTACTCTCTGTATAGCAATCAGCCCCAGCATTTT	TRBV6-5	-	-	TRBJ1-5
CASSYGTRTDTQYF	TGTGCCAGCAGCTACGGGACTCGCACAGATACGCAGTATTTT	TRBV5-4	-	-	TRBJ2-3
CASEYTGGTGELFF	TGTGCCAGCGAATATACAGGGGGCACCGGGGAGCTGTTTTTT	TRBV28	TRBD1	few	TRBJ2-2
CASIRPRGSGRYTCSYNEQFF	TGTGCCAGCATCCGACCCAGGGGTAGCGGGAGGTACACTTGCTCCTACAATGAGCAGTTCTTC	TRBV6-7	TRBD2	few	TRBJ2-1
CASSLQPGTGKETQYF	TGTGCCAGCAGCTTACAACCCGGGACAGGGAAAGAGACCCAGTACTTC	TRBV7-6	TRBD1	-	TRBJ2-5
CASIPDRAYEQYF	TGTGCCAGCATCCCGGACAGGGCCTACGAGCAGTACTTC	TRBV7-3	TRBD1	few	TRBJ2-7
CASSFRKNTEAFF	TGTGCCAGCAGCTTCCGAAAGAACACTGAAGCTTTCTTT	TRBV11-1	-	few	TRBJ1-1
CASSYGRTDTQYF	TGTGCCAGCAGTTACGGGCGGACAGATACGCAGTATTTT	TRBV27	-	few	TRBJ2-3
CASSQVSGRVQPQHF	TGCGCCAGCAGCCAAGTTTCGGGGCGGGTTCAGCCCCAGCATTTT	TRBV4-1	-	-	TRBJ1-5
CASRGTSSHYGYTF	TGTGCCAGCAGGGGGACGTCGTCCCACTATGGCTACACCTTC	TRBV25-1	-	few	TRBJ1-2
CASSQDQASGANVLTF	TGCGCCAGCAGCCAAGATCAGGCCAGCGGGGCCAACGTCCTGACTTTC	TRBV4-1	-	-	TRBJ2-6
CASSAIGHGYNEQFF	TGTGCCAGCAGTGCGATCGGACATGGCTACAATGAGCAGTTCTTC	TRBV6-1	-	-	TRBJ2-1
CASSSRLDRGADTQYF	TGTGCCAGCAGTTCTCGATTAGACCGGGGGGCAGATACGCAGTATTTT	TRBV6-6	TRBD2	-	TRBJ2-3
CALHRGSGNTIYF	TGTGCCTTACACAGGGGCTCTGGAAACACCATATATTTT	TRBV30	TRBD1	-	TRBJ1-3
CASSQAVGLAGGSYEQYF	TGCGCCAGCAGCCAAGCGGTGGGGCTAGCGGGAGGATCTTACGAGCAGTACTTC	TRBV4-1	TRBD2	-	TRBJ2-7
CASSQDPSRVGHSNQPQHF	TGCGCCAGCAGCCAAGATCCCAGCAGAGTTGGTCATAGCAATCAGCCCCAGCATTTT	TRBV4-1	-	-	TRBJ1-5
CASTGRVF	TGCGCCAGCACGGGGAGAGTCTTC	TRBV10-1	-	medium-sized	TRBJ2-7
CASSEGPGYSNQPQHF	TGTGCCAGCAGTGAAGGCCCAGGGTATAGCAATCAGCCCCAGCATTTT	TRBV2	-	few	TRBJ1-5
CASSTGLVGEAFF	TGTGCCAGCAGCACCGGGCTTGTGGGCGAAGCTTTCTTT	TRBV5-4	-	-	TRBJ1-1
CASSLQVPGLAGVKEQYF	TGTGCCAGCAGTTTACAAGTACCGGGACTAGCGGGAGTCAAGGAGCAGTACTTC	TRBV27	TRBD2	few	TRBJ2-7
CASSSGQVSGYEQYF	TGTGCCAGCAGCAGTGGACAGGTCTCGGGCTACGAGCAGTACTTC	TRBV6-5	TRBD1	-	TRBJ2-7
CASSLGQYYGYTF	TGTGCCAGCAGCTTAGGACAGTACTATGGCTACACCTTC	TRBV7-8	-	-	TRBJ1-2
CASGLAGSSYNEQFF	TGCGCCAGCGGACTAGCGGGTAGCTCCTACAATGAGCAGTTCTTC	TRBV5-1	TRBD2	-	TRBJ2-1
CASSPRSQGGNYGYTF	TGTGCCAGCTCACCGCGGTCACAGGGCGGGAACTATGGCTACACCTTC	TRBV18	-	-	TRBJ1-2
CASSLVGDGYTF	TGTGCCAGCAGCTTAGTAGGGGATGGCTACACCTTC	TRBV11-1	-	-	TRBJ1-2
CASSPRELGYNEQFF	TGTGCCAGCAGCCCTCGGGAGTTGGGTTACAATGAGCAGTTCTTC	TRBV5-6	-	-	TRBJ2-1
CAISEGLVNYEQYF	TGTGCCATCAGTGAGGGACTAGTTAACTACGAGCAGTACTTC	TRBV10-3	TRBD2	medium-sized	TRBJ2-7
CASSSPSGTDQETQYF	TGTGCCAGCAGCTCACCCAGCGGGACGGACCAAGAGACCCAGTACTTC	TRBV7-6	TRBD2	-	TRBJ2-5
CASSPLAGGNTGELFF	TGCGCCAGCAGCCCGCTAGCGGGAGGGAACACCGGGGAGCTGTTTTTT	TRBV5-1	TRBD2	-	TRBJ2-2
CASSSNNNEQFF	TGTGCCAGCAGCTCCAATAACAATGAGCAGTTCTTC	TRBV11-3	-	few	TRBJ2-1
CAWSKGASPQETQYF	TGTGCCTGGAGTAAGGGCGCTAGCCCGCAAGAGACCCAGTACTTC	TRBV30	-	-	TRBJ2-5
CASSKATGGTGELFF	TGTGCCAGCAGTAAGGCGACAGGGGGCACCGGGGAGCTGTTTTTT	TRBV6-5	TRBD1	-	TRBJ2-2
CASSDRDSGKTQYF	TGTGCCAGCAGCGACCGGGACTCCGGGAAGACCCAGTACTTC	TRBV2	-	medium-sized	TRBJ2-5
CTSSQEALGIDTQYF	TGCACCAGCAGCCAAGAGGCCTTGGGGATTGACACGCAGTATTTT	TRBV1	-	few	TRBJ2-3
CASWTGTGEPFF	TGTGCCAGCTGGACTGGGACCGGGGAGCCGTTTTTT	TRBV2	-	-	TRBJ2-2
CASSLLGVDYGYTF	TGTGCCAGCAGCTTATTAGGGGTCGACTATGGCTACACCTTC	TRBV11-2	-	-	TRBJ1-2
CASSYSSGDTEAFF	TGTGCCAGCAGTTACTCGTCCGGGGACACTGAAGCTTTCTTT	TRBV6-5	-	-	TRBJ1-1
CASSSGRNEQYF	TGCGCCAGCAGCTCCGGCCGGAACGAGCAGTACTTC	TRBV5-1	-	few	TRBJ2-7
CASSRGRGLGNEQFF	TGTGCCAGCTCCCGTGGACGTGGGCTCGGGAATGAGCAGTTCTTC	TRBV18	-	few	TRBJ2-1
CASSLALSDTQYF	TGTGCCAGCAGCTTAGCGCTGTCAGATACGCAGTATTTT	TRBV7-2	-	few	TRBJ2-3
CAIRGDPDEAFF	TGTGCCATCCGGGGGGACCCAGATGAAGCTTTCTTT	TRBV10-3	-	medium-sized	TRBJ1-1
CASSIVGGSNQPQHF	TGTGCCAGTAGTATAGTGGGGGGAAGCAATCAGCCCCAGCATTTT	TRBV19	-	-	TRBJ1-5